This T cell receptor beta chain was captured by sequencing in a study of CD8+ T cells in alopecia areata. Points from the study as a whole: The study found tofacitinib significantly decreased scalp clonality and expanded CD8+ clones among the top 100. Sequences from scalp samples also cover resident alphabeta T cells of normal skin.

The CDR3 contains 14 residues. CDR1 GTSNPN and CDR2 SVGIG come from the germline V gene (reference sequence). With 2 bases clipped from V and 8 bases from J, the junction kept 7 bases outside the gene matches. In this sample, this clone turned up a few times. Its antigen is still unknown. Treatment defined: oral pan-JAK inhibitor, 5-10 mg twice daily. RNA was isolated and reverse transcribed to cDNA, the sequencing template. The assay was immunoSEQ multiplex PCR, and TCRdb's table has in-frame clones only and misses some. The sample consists of about 120,000 clones, roughly 60% of them appearing once. The origin of this receptor is a human donor with alopecia areata. The sequenced sample was CD8+ T cells sorted from blood, obtained at week 4, from a patient treated with tofacitinib. The chain combines TRBV30 with TRBJ1-4; 8 bases match TRBD1. The CDR3 nucleotides read TGTGCCTGGAGTACCGGACAGGGAAACGAAAAACTGTTTTTT. Encoded protein: CAWSTGQGNEKLFF.